Described below is a single T cell receptor (beta chain) sequence and its context. There is no known antigen for this receptor. Base qualities are missing; no much larger clone stands one base away. This sample was included in a study of blood T cells in healthy people across ages (dated by TCRdb to the mid-2010s). In terms of the full investigation: Template switching captured roughly one uniquely barcoded TCR beta cDNA molecule per two T cells in model experiments. To track age-related changes in TCR beta repertoire diversity, the study relied on deep sequencing normalized with unique cDNA molecular identifiers. The donors were split into four age groups: young (average around 17 years), middle-aged (39), aged (62) and long-lived (about 82). To avoid experimental bias, donors of different ages were distributed randomly across sequencing lanes. For two donors (one aged 18 to 30 and one aged 80 or older), the study analyzed two additional independent replicas of 1 million unique cDNA reads from the same blood draw. Broad study findings and their caveats: Estimates of total diversity based on one million sequenced T cells were considered lower bounds and underestimates. As age increased, observed TCR beta diversity per million T cells dropped in a roughly linear way, and a significant reduction was already evident by age roughly 36. There was a strong correlation between observed TCR beta diversity and the percentage of naive T cells measured by flow cytometry. Donor CMV infection status was unknown, potentially confounding age-related changes in expanded clonotypes. Bulk unsorted PBMC profiling prevented conclusive comparison of naive and antigen-experienced compartments. Compared with the aged group, the long-lived group had more naive CD4+ T cells, fewer expanded clones and increased TCR diversity, suggesting age selection.

The CDR3 measures 14 amino acids from cysteine to phenylalanine. The only DNA kept is the CDR3, 42 bases in frame from the first base. A distance of 12 bases separates the germline ends of V and J, which lose 3 bases and 5 bases respectively. Reading the germline V gene gives CDR1 KGHDR and CDR2 SFDVKD. Systemically healthy Caucasian individuals from Russia, around 39 in total and aged roughly 6 to 95 years, were included as donors. Around 10 milliliters of peripheral blood were drawn from each donor into EDTA-treated Vacutainer tubes. Ficoll-Paque density-gradient centrifugation was used to isolate PBMCs, with at least 6.5 million per sample. Trizol reagent was used to extract total RNA from the PBMCs, yielding at least 5.5 micrograms per sample. For every donor, an aliquot of PBMCs went through flow cytometry to measure the percentages of naive CD45RAhigh/CD27high T cells. The library was produced with 5' RACE. The run used an Illumina HiSeq 2500. The second PCR ran for about 6 to 11 cycles and used a J-beta primer mix along with a sample-barcoded 5' primer. A template-switch 5' adaptor carrying 12 random nucleotides introduced a unique molecular identifier onto each TCR beta cDNA molecule. Each sample yielded at least 3 million CDR3-containing paired-end reads. First-strand cDNA was synthesized from all RNA with the Mint cDNA synthesis kit, primed by a TRBC-specific oligonucleotide. All cDNA was treated with uracil-DNA glycosylase and then went through a first 18-cycle PCR with the universal primers M1SS and BC2_uni_R. In the paper's pipeline: For normalization, 1 million high-quality reads were randomly selected from each sample, with every read carrying a distinct molecular identifier. Instead of being binned into consensus sequences, reads that shared molecular identifiers were thrown out. MiTCR, set to a Q25 quality threshold and the strictest error-elimination algorithm, was used for CDR3 identification, clonotype clustering and error correction. A nonparametric unseen species model with Euler transformation was used to estimate lower-bound total TCR beta diversity. TCRdb trimmed public reads at Q25 via fastp, called clones via MiXCR and kept in-frame beta chains. Records with the same CDR3 protein are collapsed into one entry carrying the most frequent genes and DNA. Here the V and J calls rest on TCRdb's processing, not on the authors' analysis. This sample lists fewer than 800,000 distinct CDR3 sequences; approximately 30% were detected once. Less than 20% of the sample is in the top ten clones.

Sample: blood. The sequence was obtained from an elderly woman in good health. Donor details come from another sample of the same person, matched by shared clones. The rearrangement combines TRBV24-1 with TRBJ2-5; no D gene call is confident. DNA sequence: TGTGCCACCAGTGATATCGTCGCCGGGGAGACCCAGTACTTC. This sequence encodes CATSDIVAGETQYF.